Below are 15 T cell receptor beta chains sequenced from a single sample in a study of Graves' ophthalmopathy and Graves' hyperthyroidism. Amplification targeted the TCR beta CDR3 regions, with RNA transcripts as the source material. RT-PCR with HTBI primers came first, then second-round multiplex PCR. TCRdb analysed the multiplex PCR reads with MiXCR anew, one entry per CDR3 protein. The table includes under 800,000 distinct CDR3 sequences, about a fifth detected once. The source material was peripheral blood. All receptors come from a young woman with stable Graves' hyperthyroidism. Some clones in this sample may be carry-over from other donors' samples.

This clonotype was counted a few times. This sequence joins TRBV28 and TRBJ1-2, with D uncertain. CDR3 length equals 13 residues. The germline CDR1 and CDR2 sequences are MDHEN and SYDVKM. The V and J ends lost 7 bases and 7 bases respectively, with 16 bases between them. CDR3 loop: CASTDDGFGGYTF. CDR3 in DNA: TGTGCCAGCACCGACGATGGGTTCGGTGGCTACACCTTC.

This clonotype was counted only a few times. The CDR3 nucleotides are TGCGCCAGCAGCTTGGACGGGACTAGAGACGGGGAGACCCAGTACTTC. Translation: CASSLDGTRDGETQYF. The J gene is TRBJ2-5, the V gene TRBV5-1; 8 positions match TRBD2. The CDR3 contains 16 residues. Looked up from germline, CDR1 is SGHRS and CDR2 is YFSETQ. Trimming cost V 0 bases and J 5 bases; bases outside gene matches: 9.

This clonotype was detected a few times. The V and J genes are TRBV27 and TRBJ2-2; TRBD1 matches at 9 bases. CDR1 is MNHEY and CDR2 is SMNVEV in the germline V gene (reference sequence). The CDR3 has 17 residues. With 5 bases clipped from V and 4 bases from J, the junction kept 11 bases outside the gene matches. CDR3 nucleotides: TGTGCCAGCAGTGTTGGCTACAGGGGGCTTAGCACCGGGGAGCTGTTTTTT. This translates into CASSVGYRGLSTGELFF.

The chain couples TRBV12-3 or TRBV12-4 to TRBJ1-3; no clear D. V was trimmed by 6 bases and J by 0 bases, leaving 9 bases between them. The CDR3 is 14 residues long. Written as DNA, the CDR3 is TGTGCCAGCAGCCGGTCTGCCTCTGGAAACACCATATATTTT. It specifies CASSRSASGNTIYF.

The CDR3 loop reads CASRIQGNPSYEQYF. CDR3 DNA: TGCGCCAGCAGGATACAGGGAAATCCCTCCTACGAGCAGTACTTC. The chain employs TRBV5-1 and TRBJ2-7; maybe TRBD1 (6 bases). CDR1 is SGHRS, CDR2 YFSETQ, per germline. This CDR3 spans 15 amino acids. V gave up 5 bases and J gave up 0 bases, with 15 bases separating them.

The V and J genes are TRBV12-3 or TRBV12-4 and TRBJ2-5, with 15 positions matching TRBD2. CDR3 length: 13 residues. Losses at the gene ends were 4 bases for V and 10 bases for J; bases not matched to a gene: 1. CDR3 bases: TGTGCCAGCAGTTCGGGACTAGCGGGAGGCCAGTACTTC. Residues: CASSSGLAGGQYF.

Comments on this clonotype: A clone one base away is much larger, so this may be a read error. This sequence joins TRBV6-2 or TRBV6-3 and TRBJ2-7; 7 bases map to TRBD2. V lost 7 bases and J lost 1; bases outside the gene matches: 10. The germline CDR1 and CDR2 sequences are MNHEY and SVGEGT. The CDR3 runs 15 residues. The CDR3 DNA reads TGTGCCAGCATCGCGACCGGGACTACTTCCTACGAGCAGTACTTC. This codes for CASIATGTTSYEQYF.

V and J are TRBV19 and TRBJ2-5, with 7 bases lining up with TRBD1. V dropped 3 bases and J dropped 5; count of bases not matched to a gene: 12. Per germline, CDR1 LNHDA and CDR2 SQIVND (reference sequence). The CDR3 totals 16 residues. CDR3 sequence (DNA): TGTGCCAGTAGTATCGGGACAGATACTATGTGGGAGACCCAGTACTTC. Encoded protein: CASSIGTDTMWETQYF.

This clonotype was recorded many times. This sequence joins TRBV28 and TRBJ1-3; D is possibly TRBD1 (6 bases). V dropped 5 bases and J dropped 4 bases, with 12 bases sitting between them. This CDR3 is built from 14 residues. Germline CDR1 is MDHEN and CDR2 is SYDVKM. CDR3 protein: CASSIRGRGNTIYF. The DNA of the CDR3 is TGTGCCAGCAGTATCAGGGGCAGGGGAAACACCATATATTTT.

This clonotype was detected many times. V gene TRBV7-2 combines with J gene TRBJ2-5, with unresolved D. The CDR3 sequence is 15 residues long. Germline lookup yields CDR1 SGHTA and CDR2 FQGNSA. V was clipped by 4 bases and J by 2 bases, with 14 bases between them. This CDR3 is CASSSRWSFQETQYF. CDR3 nucleotide sequence: TGTGCCAGCAGCTCCCGGTGGAGCTTTCAAGAGACCCAGTACTTC. Full variable domain (missing parts from reference TRBV7-2 and TRBJ2-5): GAGVSQSPSNKVTEKGKDVELRCDPISGHTALYWYRQSLGQGLEFLIYFQGNSAPDKSGLPSDRFSAERTGGSVSTLTIQRTQQEDSAVYLCASSSRWSFQETQYFGPGTRLLVL.

The gene calls are TRBV19 and TRBJ1-1; tentatively, D is TRBD1 (5 bases). Looked up from germline, CDR1 is LNHDA and CDR2 is SQIVND (reference sequence). The CDR3 loop spans 15 amino acids. Trimming took 7 bases from V and 0 from J, leaving 15 bases between them. For the CDR3, the DNA is TGTGCCAGTACCACTAGGGGCAGAATGAACACTGAAGCTTTCTTT. Amino acid sequence: CASTTRGRMNTEAFF.

The chain joins TRBV4-1 to TRBJ2-7; 7 bases match TRBD2. The junction had 1 base not matched to a gene; V was cut back by 8 bases and J by 0 bases. The CDR3 runs 12 residues. Germline-derived CDR1 and CDR2 are MGHRA and YSYEKL. The CDR3 sequence is CASAGASYEQYF. CDR3 sequence (DNA): TGCGCCAGCGCGGGAGCCTCCTACGAGCAGTACTTC.

As for this clonotype: A much larger clone lies a single base off, so this may be a read error. The chain uses TRBV19 and TRBJ2-5, with D perhaps TRBD1 (5 bases). The ends were cut back, 11 bases at V and 5 bases at J, with 12 bases in the middle. The CDR3 length is 11 residues. Looked up from germline, CDR1 is LNHDA and CDR2 is SQIVND (reference sequence). Here the CDR3 DNA reads TGTGCCGGTAAGGGGTTCGAGACCCAGTACTTC. Its translation: CAGKGFETQYF.

This clonotype was observed many times. This chain joins TRBV29-1 and TRBJ1-2; the D is unclear. In germline, CDR1 is SQVTM, CDR2 ANQGSEA. Trimming left V 3 bases short and J 4 bases short, with 21 bases between. CDR3 length equals 16 residues. CDR3 amino acids: CSVDHTRHIVLYGYTF. The CDR3 bases are TGCAGCGTTGATCACACCCGACATATCGTCCTCTATGGCTACACCTTC. Filled out from reference TRBV29-1 and TRBJ1-2, the complete variable domain reads SAVISQKPSRDICQRGTSLTIQCQVDSQVTMMFWYRQQPGQSLTLIATANQGSEATYESGFVIDKFPISRPNLTFSTLTVSNMSPEDSSIYLCSVDHTRHIVLYGYTFGSGTRLTVV.

This clonotype was seen ten or more times. J is TRBJ1-2 and V is TRBV20-1; 7 bases map to TRBD1. The CDR3 contains 17 residues. Germline trimming cut 2 bases from V and 4 bases from J; bases unmatched to any gene: 16. Germline V gene data show CDR1 as DFQATT and CDR2 as SNEGSKA (reference sequence). The CDR3 is CSARSMTPGQLFYGYTF. CDR3 nucleotide sequence: TGCAGTGCTAGATCCATGACACCGGGACAGCTGTTCTATGGCTACACCTTC.